This record concerns one TCR beta chain sequence. The CDR3 sequence is 16 residues long. The junction had 6 bases not matched to a gene; V was cut back by 4 bases and J by 0 bases. CDR1 is SGHRS, CDR2 YFSETQ, per germline. The sample is drawn from a study of blood T cell repertoires in COVID-19. Study in general: Researchers got acute and convalescent COVID-19 samples from the United States, Italy and Spain. Nucleic acid was either cDNA or gDNA, and it came from T cells, B-cell-depleted T cells, or PBMCs.

Seattle patient enrollment occurred during active infection, with longitudinal follow-up thereafter. In the original analysis: It was from reference gene primer amplification that nucleated cell counts were estimated. Generated by immunoSEQ multiplex PCR, the TCRdb table keeps only in-frame clones and is missing some. V and J calls and clone size are those listed in that table; D and trimming were worked out from the DNA. The sample holds 10,000 to 15,000 clones; 70% to 80% are singletons and the top ten take under 7%. The origin of this receptor is a man in his sixties with COVID-19, enrolled during active disease. This chain links TRBV5-1 with TRBJ2-1; 8 nucleotides agree with TRBD2. The material sequenced was peripheral blood. The CDR3 DNA reads TGCGCCAGCAGCCCCAGGAGCGGGAGCTCCTACAATGAGCAGTTCTTC. This translates into CASSPRSGSSYNEQFF.